These T cell receptor beta chains were read from a single sample in a study of T cell responses to AZD1222 COVID-19 vaccine. Using immunoSEQ multiplex PCR, the repertoire was profiled, and TCRdb retains in-frame clones only, with some absent. The table includes 150,000 or so clones, approximately 93% detected once. The specimen was peripheral blood, collected on day 0 of AZD1222 vaccination. All receptors derive from an adult in good health. CDR3s include the opening cysteine and the closing phenylalanine or tryptophan. Fields, in order: V gene, D gene, clone size, J gene, CDR3 DNA, CDR3 protein. The D gene is left open where the match is weak. Clone size is stated in some rows and not others, as once, few, many or a class when expanded.

TRBV7-8	-	-	TRBJ2-7	TGTGCCAGCAGCCGGGACTCCTTCTCCTACGAGCAGTACTTC	CASSRDSFSYEQYF
TRBV27	-	-	TRBJ1-2	TGTGCCAGCAGTTTGATCGCAGGCGGCTATGGCTACACCTTC	CASSLIAGGYGYTF
TRBV6-1	TRBD2	-	TRBJ2-4	TGTGCCAGCAGTGGACTAGCGGGGGGGCCGGCCAAAAACATTCAGTACTTC	CASSGLAGGPAKNIQYF
TRBV10-3	TRBD1	-	TRBJ2-2	TGTGCCATCAGCGACAGGGCCTTCACCGGGGAGCTGTTTTTT	CAISDRAFTGELFF
TRBV6-1	TRBD2	once	TRBJ2-3	TGTGCCAGCAGTGAGCGAACTAGCGGGGGTACAGATACGCAGTATTTT	CASSERTSGGTDTQYF
TRBV4-1	-	-	TRBJ1-2	TGCGCCAGCAGCCCCTCTTCCGGCAGTCCCTATGGCTACACCTTC	CASSPSSGSPYGYTF
TRBV6-1	-	-	TRBJ2-4	TGTGCCAGCAGTGACGGCGGGCTAGCCAAAAACATTCAGTACTTC	CASSDGGLAKNIQYF
TRBV5-1	-	-	TRBJ2-4	TGCGCCAGCAGCGGCACAGGGTCATGGGACATTCAGTACTTC	CASSGTGSWDIQYF
TRBV18	-	-	TRBJ2-5	TGTGCCAGCTCCCTCGGTAACCAAGAGACCCAGTACTTC	CASSLGNQETQYF
TRBV6-1	-	-	TRBJ2-5	TGTGCCAGCAGTGAAGGTTTGGGGAGGATGGGAAACCAAGAGACCCAGTACTTC	CASSEGLGRMGNQETQYF
TRBV3-1/TRBV3-2	-	-	TRBJ1-6	TGTGCCAGCAGCCAAGATAAAGGGACAAGTACCTATAATTCACCCCTCCACTTT	CASSQDKGTSTYNSPLHF
TRBV3-1/TRBV3-2	-	-	TRBJ1-6	TGTGCCAGCAGCCCGGGGACGCCGAGCTCCTATAATTCACCCCTCCACTTT	CASSPGTPSSYNSPLHF
TRBV2	-	-	TRBJ1-3	TGTGCCAGCAGTCCCAGGGCCACGGGTGGAAACACCATATATTTT	CASSPRATGGNTIYF
TRBV29-1	TRBD1	-	TRBJ1-2	TGCAGCGTAAACAGGGGGGATGGCTACACCTTC	CSVNRGDGYTF
TRBV30	-	-	TRBJ2-2	TGTGCCTGGAGTAGGGGGGGGAACACCGGGGAGCTGTTTTTT	CAWSRGGNTGELFF
TRBV7-2	-	-	TRBJ2-5	TGTGCCAGCAGCAAACCGACCCTAAGGGAGACCCAGTACTTC	CASSKPTLRETQYF
TRBV5-1	-	-	TRBJ1-1	TGCGCCAGCAGCTTGACCGGGACGGTGATGAACACTGAAGCTTTCTTT	CASSLTGTVMNTEAFF
TRBV27	TRBD1	-	TRBJ1-2	TGTGCCAGCAGTCCCAGACAGGGGCCTAAAGGCTACACCTTC	CASSPRQGPKGYTF
TRBV5-5	TRBD1	-	TRBJ1-1	TGTGCCAGCAGCCTCAGGGGGATAGCGAACACTGAAGCTTTCTTT	CASSLRGIANTEAFF
TRBV24-1	TRBD1	-	TRBJ2-1	TGTGCCACCAGTGACCCCCGTCAGGGGGCGGTTGAGCAGTTCTTC	CATSDPRQGAVEQFF
TRBV29-1	TRBD1	-	TRBJ2-1	TGCAGCGTTGAAGTGGACAGGGGGAGAACCTCCTACAATGAGCAGTTCTTC	CSVEVDRGRTSYNEQFF
TRBV5-1	-	-	TRBJ2-7	TGCGCCAGCAGCTGGACAGTAGTGGGCGAGCAGTACTTC	CASSWTVVGEQYF
TRBV6-5	TRBD1	-	TRBJ2-4	TGTGCCAGTGGACAGGGGGATGAAAACATTCAGTACTTC	CASGQGDENIQYF
TRBV6-2/TRBV6-3	-	-	TRBJ1-5	TGTGCCAGCAGTTACGGGAATCAGCCCCAGCATTTT	CASSYGNQPQHF
TRBV11-3	-	once	TRBJ1-4	TGTGCCAGCAGCTTAGACCCGGGGGGCGGTGAAAAACTGTTTTTT	CASSLDPGGGEKLFF
TRBV7-9	-	-	TRBJ2-2	TGTGCCAGCAGCTTAGGGGGGGCACCCACCGGGGAGCTGTTTTTT	CASSLGGAPTGELFF
TRBV12-3/TRBV12-4	-	-	TRBJ1-5	TGTGCCAGCAGTTTCGGAAATCAGCCCCAGCATTTT	CASSFGNQPQHF
TRBV9	-	once	TRBJ2-5	TGTGCCAGCAGTAAGGGTGGGCAAGAGACCCAGTACTTC	CASSKGGQETQYF
TRBV5-1	-	-	TRBJ2-7	TGCGCCAGCAGCTTGGCTGCCTCAGGGGCCGAGCAGTACTTC	CASSLAASGAEQYF
TRBV11-2	-	-	TRBJ2-5	TGTGCCAGCAGCTTGGGTTGGGGGCTCCAAGAGACCCAGTACTTC	CASSLGWGLQETQYF
TRBV5-4	-	-	TRBJ1-1	TGTGCCAGCAGCTTACCCGACTCTGAAGCTTTCTTT	CASSLPDSEAFF
TRBV30	TRBD1	once	TRBJ1-6	TGTGCCTGGAACAGGGACAGACTAAATTCACCCCTCCACTTT	CAWNRDRLNSPLHF
TRBV6-6	-	once	TRBJ2-2	TGTGCCAGCAACCTGAAACCTTCTATTAGCCCCGGGGAGCTGTTTTTT	CASNLKPSISPGELFF
TRBV27	TRBD2	-	TRBJ2-1	TGTGCCAGCAGTTATGCGGGGGGGCAGTTCTTC	CASSYAGGQFF
TRBV4-1	-	-	TRBJ1-1	TGCGCCAGCAGCCAAGGCCAGAGAGCTGCGAACACTGAAGCTTTCTTT	CASSQGQRAANTEAFF
TRBV7-2	-	-	TRBJ1-2	TGTGCCAGCAGCTTAGATAGTTCGGGGCAGGGCCTTAGTGGCTACACCTTC	CASSLDSSGQGLSGYTF
TRBV18	-	-	TRBJ1-4	TGTGCCAGCTCACCACCGGCAGGGGAAGGTGAAAAACTGTTTTTT	CASSPPAGEGEKLFF
TRBV5-6	TRBD1	-	TRBJ2-7	TGTGCCAGCACCCGGACAGGGGTCGAGCAGTACTTC	CASTRTGVEQYF
TRBV7-9	-	-	TRBJ2-7	TGTGCCAGCAGCTTAGTCCCGGTCCCCTACGAGCAGTACTTC	CASSLVPVPYEQYF
TRBV28	-	-	TRBJ1-4	TGTGCCAGCAGCAGACGGTTGCCTAATGAAAAACTGTTTTTT	CASSRRLPNEKLFF
TRBV11-2	TRBD1	-	TRBJ1-4	TGTGCCAGCAGCTTAGTACCCGGACAGGGAGTAGGTGAAAAACTGTTTTTT	CASSLVPGQGVGEKLFF
TRBV28	TRBD1	-	TRBJ1-1	TGTGCCAGCAGTGGCGAGACAGGGGGAGGTTCGGGGCTTTTTGGAGCTTTCTTT	CASSGETGGGSGLFGAFF